These 2 T cell receptor beta chains share one sample of origin, sequenced in a study of post-analysis software for immune sequencing data. No antigen has been identified for these receptors. Researchers reported that TCR beta cDNA libraries carried unique molecular identifiers. In TCRdb, the PCR reads were re-called with MiXCR into one record per CDR3 protein. Of under 900,000 distinct CDR3 sequences in the sample, approximately 53% are singletons; the top ten hold 4.6%. Study-level results: With TRBV5-6, TRBV5-1 and TRBV20-1 included, about five TRBV segments were more frequent in patients than in controls.

The sample comprised blood. The receptors were sampled from a girl aged 10 to 17 with multiple sclerosis.

The V call is TRBV7-3, the J call TRBJ2-1; maybe TRBD2 (5 bases). The CDR3 spans 16 residues. CDR1 and CDR2 from the germline V gene are SGHTA and FQGTGA. Trimming cost V 4 bases and J 4 bases, with 17 bases left between them. DNA for the CDR3: TGTGCCAGCAGCTCCTTTGGGAGTAGGGAGTACAATGAGCAGTTCTTC. Amino acids: CASSSFGSREYNEQFF.

This clonotype turned up a few times. The J gene is TRBJ2-5, the V gene TRBV4-2; 8 bases agree with TRBD1. Judging by the DNA end, TRBJ2-7 fits better; the J call may be wrong. Looked up from germline, CDR1 is LGHNA and CDR2 is YNFKEQ. This CDR3 spans 15 amino acids. CDR3 nucleotide sequence: TGTGCCAGCAGCCCTCAAGCGGCAGGGGGCAACGAGCAGTACTTC. This encodes CASSPQAAGGNEQYF.